This T cell receptor beta chain was sequenced in a study of CD8+ T cells in alopecia areata. The germline V gene encodes CDR1 SGHVS and CDR2 FQNEAQ. This CDR3 is built from 13 residues. Trimming took off 8 bases at V and 4 bases at J, with 15 bases between the two ends. This clone was counted a few times. RNA, once extracted, was reverse transcribed into cDNA for use as the sequencing template. Profiling relied on immunoSEQ multiplex PCR, and the TCRdb table lists in-frame clones only, not all of them. The sample lists approximately 59,000 clones, about 44% seen once, with about 17% in the top ten. V is TRBV7-8 and J is TRBJ2-7; D is uncertain. The source material was CD8+ T cells sorted from blood, sampled at week 0. The receptor was isolated from a human donor with alopecia areata. The CDR3 coding sequence is TGTGCCAGCGGCCCCCGGTCATTTTACGAGCAGTACTTC. Residues: CASGPRSFYEQYF.